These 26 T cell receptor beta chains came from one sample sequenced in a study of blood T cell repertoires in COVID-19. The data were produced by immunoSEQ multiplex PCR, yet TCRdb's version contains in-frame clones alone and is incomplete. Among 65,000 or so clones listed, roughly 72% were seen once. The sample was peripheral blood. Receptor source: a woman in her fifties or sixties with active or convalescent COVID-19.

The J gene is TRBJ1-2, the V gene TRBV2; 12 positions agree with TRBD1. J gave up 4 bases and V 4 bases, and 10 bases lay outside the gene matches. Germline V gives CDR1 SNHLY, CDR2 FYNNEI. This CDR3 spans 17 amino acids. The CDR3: CASSAPGQGAYGYGYTF. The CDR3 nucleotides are TGTGCCAGCAGTGCTCCGGGACAGGGGGCGTATGGCTATGGCTACACCTTC.

In DNA, the CDR3 is TGTGCCAGCAGTGAACGAGGGGAGACCCAGTACTTC. Its protein is CASSERGETQYF. The rearrangement joins TRBV6-1 to TRBJ2-5, with D possibly TRBD2 on 5 matching bases. The V gene's germline CDR1 is MNHNS and CDR2 SASEGT. The germline V and J ends were trimmed by 2 bases and 5 bases, with 6 bases remaining between them. CDR3 length equals 12 residues.

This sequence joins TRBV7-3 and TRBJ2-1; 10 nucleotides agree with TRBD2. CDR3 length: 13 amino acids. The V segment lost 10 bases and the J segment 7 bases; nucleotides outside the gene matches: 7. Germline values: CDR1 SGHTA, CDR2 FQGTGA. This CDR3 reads CATASGRGNEQFF. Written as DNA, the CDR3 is TGTGCCACAGCTAGCGGGAGAGGTAATGAGCAGTTCTTC.

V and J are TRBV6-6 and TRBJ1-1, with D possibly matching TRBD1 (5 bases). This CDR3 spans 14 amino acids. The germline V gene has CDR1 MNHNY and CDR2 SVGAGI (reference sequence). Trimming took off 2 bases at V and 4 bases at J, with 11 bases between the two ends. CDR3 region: CASSYGAGPTEAFF. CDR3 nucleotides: TGTGCCAGCAGTTACGGAGCAGGGCCCACTGAAGCTTTCTTT.

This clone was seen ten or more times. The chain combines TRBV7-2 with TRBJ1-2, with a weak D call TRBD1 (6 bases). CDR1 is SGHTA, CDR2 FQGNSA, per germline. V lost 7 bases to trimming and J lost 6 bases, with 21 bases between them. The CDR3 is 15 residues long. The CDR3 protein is CASTGNLGALNGYTF. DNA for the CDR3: TGTGCCAGCACCGGGAACCTGGGGGCTTTAAATGGCTACACCTTC.

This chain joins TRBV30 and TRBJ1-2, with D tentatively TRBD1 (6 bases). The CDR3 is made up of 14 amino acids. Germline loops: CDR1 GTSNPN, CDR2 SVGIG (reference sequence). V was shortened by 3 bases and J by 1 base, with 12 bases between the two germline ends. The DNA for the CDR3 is TGTGCCTGGAGAGGGGGGAGGGATAACTATGGCTACACCTTC. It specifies CAWRGGRDNYGYTF.

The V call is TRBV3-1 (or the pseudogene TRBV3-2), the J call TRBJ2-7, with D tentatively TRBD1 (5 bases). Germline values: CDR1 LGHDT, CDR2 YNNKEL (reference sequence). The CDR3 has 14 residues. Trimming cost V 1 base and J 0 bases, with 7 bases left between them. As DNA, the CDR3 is TGTGCCAGCAGCCAAGGACAGTTCTCCTACGAGCAGTACTTC. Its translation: CASSQGQFSYEQYF.

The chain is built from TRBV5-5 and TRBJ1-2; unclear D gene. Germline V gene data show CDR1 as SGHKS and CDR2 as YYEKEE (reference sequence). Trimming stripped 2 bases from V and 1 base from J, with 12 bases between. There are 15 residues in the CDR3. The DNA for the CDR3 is TGTGCCAGCAGCTTATTTCCACAGCTTAACTATGGCTACACCTTC. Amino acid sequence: CASSLFPQLNYGYTF.

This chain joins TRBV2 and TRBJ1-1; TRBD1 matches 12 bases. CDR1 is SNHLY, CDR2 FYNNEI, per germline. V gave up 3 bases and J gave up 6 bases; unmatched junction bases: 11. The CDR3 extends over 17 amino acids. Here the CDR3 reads CASSDPGQGAGSAEAFF. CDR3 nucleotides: TGTGCCAGCAGTGACCCGGGACAGGGGGCAGGATCGGCTGAAGCTTTCTTT.

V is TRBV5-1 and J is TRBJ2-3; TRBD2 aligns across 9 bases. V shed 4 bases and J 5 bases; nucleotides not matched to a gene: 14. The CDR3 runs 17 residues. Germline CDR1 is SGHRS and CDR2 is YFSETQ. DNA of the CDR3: TGCGCCAGCAGCCCCCATGGGGCTAGCGGGATCAGAGATACGCAGTATTTT. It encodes CASSPHGASGIRDTQYF.

The DNA of the CDR3 is TGTGCCAGCAGCTTGGGGACTAGCGGGGAGATCATCTACGAGCAGTACTTC. Its protein product is CASSLGTSGEIIYEQYF. This chain uses TRBV5-4 with TRBJ2-7, with TRBD2 identical over 12 bases. V lost 0 bases, J lost 3 bases, and 7 bases stayed unmatched. The CDR3 covers 17 residues. CDR1 SGHNT and CDR2 YYREEE come from the germline V gene (reference sequence).

The CDR3 DNA is TGTGCCACCGCCGGGGGGGGGTCCCATGGCTACACCTTC. Translation gives CATAGGGSHGYTF. The J gene is TRBJ1-2, the V gene TRBV6-6, with a possible D match to TRBD1 (5 bases). The germline V gene encodes CDR1 MNHNY and CDR2 SVGAGI (reference sequence). The CDR3 runs to 13 residues. V was trimmed by 10 bases and J by 6 bases, leaving 18 bases between them.

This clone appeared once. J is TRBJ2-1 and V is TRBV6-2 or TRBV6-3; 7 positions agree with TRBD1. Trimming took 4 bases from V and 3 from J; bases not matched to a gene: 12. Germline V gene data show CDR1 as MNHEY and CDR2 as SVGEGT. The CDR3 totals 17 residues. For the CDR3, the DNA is TGTGCCAGCAGTTCTTACCCGACAGGGCCGATCTACAATGAGCAGTTCTTC. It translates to CASSSYPTGPIYNEQFF.

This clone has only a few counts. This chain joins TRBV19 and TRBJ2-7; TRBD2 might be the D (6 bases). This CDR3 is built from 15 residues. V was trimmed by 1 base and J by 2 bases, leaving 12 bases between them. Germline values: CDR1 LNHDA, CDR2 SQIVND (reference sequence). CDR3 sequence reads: CASSIGGSGTYEQYF. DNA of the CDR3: TGTGCCAGTAGTATAGGTGGTAGCGGAACCTACGAGCAGTACTTC.

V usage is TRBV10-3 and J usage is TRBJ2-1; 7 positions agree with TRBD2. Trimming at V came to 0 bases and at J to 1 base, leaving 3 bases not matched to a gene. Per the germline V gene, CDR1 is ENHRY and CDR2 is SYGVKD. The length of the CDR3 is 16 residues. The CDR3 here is CAISESGRESYNEQFF. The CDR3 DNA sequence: TGTGCCATCAGTGAGTCTGGGCGGGAGTCCTACAATGAGCAGTTCTTC.

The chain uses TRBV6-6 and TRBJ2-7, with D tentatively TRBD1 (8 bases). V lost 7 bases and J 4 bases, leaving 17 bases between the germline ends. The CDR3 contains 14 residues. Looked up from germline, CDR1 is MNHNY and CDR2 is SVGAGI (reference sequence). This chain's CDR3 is CASNRGGTEYEQYF. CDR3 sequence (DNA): TGTGCCAGCAACAGGGGGGGGACGGAGTACGAGCAGTACTTC.

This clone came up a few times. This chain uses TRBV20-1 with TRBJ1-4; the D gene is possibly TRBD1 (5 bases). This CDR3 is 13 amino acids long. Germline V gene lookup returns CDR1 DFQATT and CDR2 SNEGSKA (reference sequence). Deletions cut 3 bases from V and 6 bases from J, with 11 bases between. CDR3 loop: CSASEGRDEKLFF. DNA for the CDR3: TGCAGTGCTAGTGAGGGGCGCGATGAAAAACTGTTTTTT.

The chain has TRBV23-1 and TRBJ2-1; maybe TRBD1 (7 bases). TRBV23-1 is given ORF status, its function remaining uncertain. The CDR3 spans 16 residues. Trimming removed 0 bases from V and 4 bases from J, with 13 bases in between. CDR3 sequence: CASSQSGGQIYNEQFF. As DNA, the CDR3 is TGCGCCAGCAGTCAATCCGGGGGACAGATATACAATGAGCAGTTCTTC.

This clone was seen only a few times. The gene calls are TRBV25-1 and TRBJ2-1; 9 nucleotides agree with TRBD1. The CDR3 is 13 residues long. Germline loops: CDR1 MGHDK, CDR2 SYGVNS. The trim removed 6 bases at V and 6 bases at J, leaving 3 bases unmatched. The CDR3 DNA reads TGTGCCAGCAGCTTGACAGGGGGCAATGAGCAGTTCTTC. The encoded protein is CASSLTGGNEQFF.

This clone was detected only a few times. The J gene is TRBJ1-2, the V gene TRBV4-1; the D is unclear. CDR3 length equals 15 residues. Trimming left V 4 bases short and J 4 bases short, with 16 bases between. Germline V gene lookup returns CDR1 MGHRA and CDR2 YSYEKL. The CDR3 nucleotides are TGCGCCAGCAGCCGGGAAGCGGGCCCTCTCTATGGCTACACCTTC. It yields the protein CASSREAGPLYGYTF.

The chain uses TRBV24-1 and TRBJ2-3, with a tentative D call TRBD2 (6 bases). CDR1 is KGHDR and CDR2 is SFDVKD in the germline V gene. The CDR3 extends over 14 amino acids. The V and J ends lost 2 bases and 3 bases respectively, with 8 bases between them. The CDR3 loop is CATSDWAGTDTQYF. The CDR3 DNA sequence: TGTGCCACCAGTGATTGGGCGGGAACAGATACGCAGTATTTT.

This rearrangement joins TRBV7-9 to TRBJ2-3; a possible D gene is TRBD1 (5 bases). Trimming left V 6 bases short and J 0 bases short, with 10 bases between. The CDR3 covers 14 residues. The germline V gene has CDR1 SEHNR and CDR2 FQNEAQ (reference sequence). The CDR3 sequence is CASSGKGSTDTQYF. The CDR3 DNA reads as TGTGCCAGCAGTGGGAAGGGGAGCACAGATACGCAGTATTTT.

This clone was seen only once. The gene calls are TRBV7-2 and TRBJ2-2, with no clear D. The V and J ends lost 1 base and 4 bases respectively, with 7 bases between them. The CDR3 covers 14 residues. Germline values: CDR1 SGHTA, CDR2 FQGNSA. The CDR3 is CASSLDTGTGELFF. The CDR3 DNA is TGTGCCAGCAGCTTAGATACGGGCACCGGGGAGCTGTTTTTT. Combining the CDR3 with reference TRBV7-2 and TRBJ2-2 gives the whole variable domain GAGVSQSPSNKVTEKGKDVELRCDPISGHTALYWYRQSLGQGLEFLIYFQGNSAPDKSGLPSDRFSAERTGGSVSTLTIQRTQQEDSAVYLCASSLDTGTGELFFGEGSRLTVL.

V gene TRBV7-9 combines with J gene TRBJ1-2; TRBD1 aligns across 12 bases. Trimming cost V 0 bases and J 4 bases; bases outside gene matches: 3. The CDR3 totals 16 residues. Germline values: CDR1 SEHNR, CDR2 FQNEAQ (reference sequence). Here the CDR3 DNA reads TGTGCCAGCAGCTTAGCGGGACAGGGGGCCATCTATGGCTACACCTTC. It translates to CASSLAGQGAIYGYTF. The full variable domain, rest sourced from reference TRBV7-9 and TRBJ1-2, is DTGVSQNPRHKITKRGQNVTFRCDPISEHNRLYWYRQTLGQGPEFLTYFQNEAQLEKSRLLSDRFSAERPKGSFSTLEIQRTEQGDSAMYLCASSLAGQGAIYGYTFGSGTRLTVV.

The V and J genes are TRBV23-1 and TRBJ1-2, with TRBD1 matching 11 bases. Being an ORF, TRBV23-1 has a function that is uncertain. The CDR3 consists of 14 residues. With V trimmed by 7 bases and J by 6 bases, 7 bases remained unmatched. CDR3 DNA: TGCGCCAGCACCCCCGGACAGGGGGCGAATGGCTACACCTTC. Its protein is CASTPGQGANGYTF.

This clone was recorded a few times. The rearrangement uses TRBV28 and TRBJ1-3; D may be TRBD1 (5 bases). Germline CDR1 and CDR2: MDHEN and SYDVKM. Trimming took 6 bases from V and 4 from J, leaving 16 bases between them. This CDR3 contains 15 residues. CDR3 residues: CASSPPRALGNTIYF. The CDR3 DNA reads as TGTGCCAGCAGCCCCCCCAGGGCGTTAGGAAACACCATATATTTT.